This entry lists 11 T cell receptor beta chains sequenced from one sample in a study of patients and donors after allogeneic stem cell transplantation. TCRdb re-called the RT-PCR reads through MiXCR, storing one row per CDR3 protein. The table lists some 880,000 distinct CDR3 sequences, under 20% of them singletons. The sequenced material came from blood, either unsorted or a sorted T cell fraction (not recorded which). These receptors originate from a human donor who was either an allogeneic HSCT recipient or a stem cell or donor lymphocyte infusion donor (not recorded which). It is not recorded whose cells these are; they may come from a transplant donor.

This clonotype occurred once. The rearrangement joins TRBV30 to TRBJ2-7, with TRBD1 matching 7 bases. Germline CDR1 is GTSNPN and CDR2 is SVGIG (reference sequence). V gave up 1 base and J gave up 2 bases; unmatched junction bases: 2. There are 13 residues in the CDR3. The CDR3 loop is CAWSAGQPYEQYF. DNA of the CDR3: TGTGCCTGGAGTGCGGGACAGCCCTACGAGCAGTACTTC.

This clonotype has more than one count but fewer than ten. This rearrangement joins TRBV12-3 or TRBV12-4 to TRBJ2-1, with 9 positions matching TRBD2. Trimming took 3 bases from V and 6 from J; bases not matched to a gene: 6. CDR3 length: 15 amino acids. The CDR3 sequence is CASSLWREGRNEQFF. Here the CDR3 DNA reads TGTGCCAGCAGTTTGTGGCGGGAGGGCCGCAATGAGCAGTTCTTC.

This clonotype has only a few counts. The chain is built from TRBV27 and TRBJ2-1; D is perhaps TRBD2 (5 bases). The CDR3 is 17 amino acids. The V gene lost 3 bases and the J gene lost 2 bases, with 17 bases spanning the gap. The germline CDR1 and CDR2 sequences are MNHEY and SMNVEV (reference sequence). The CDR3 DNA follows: TGTGCCAGCAGTTTTAAGTTGAGAAGCGGCACCTACAATGAGCAGTTCTTC. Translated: CASSFKLRSGTYNEQFF.

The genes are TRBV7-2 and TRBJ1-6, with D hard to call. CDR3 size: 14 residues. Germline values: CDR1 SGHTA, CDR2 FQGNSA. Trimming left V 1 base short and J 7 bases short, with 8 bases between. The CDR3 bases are TGTGCCAGCAGCTTAGTGAGGATCAATTCACCCCTCCACTTT. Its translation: CASSLVRINSPLHF.

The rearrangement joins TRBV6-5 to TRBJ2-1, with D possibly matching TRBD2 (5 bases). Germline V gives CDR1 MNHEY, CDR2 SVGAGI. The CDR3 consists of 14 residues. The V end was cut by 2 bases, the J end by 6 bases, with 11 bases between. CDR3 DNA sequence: TGTGCCAGCAGTTACGGTCGGGGAAGCAATGAGCAGTTCTTC. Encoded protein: CASSYGRGSNEQFF.

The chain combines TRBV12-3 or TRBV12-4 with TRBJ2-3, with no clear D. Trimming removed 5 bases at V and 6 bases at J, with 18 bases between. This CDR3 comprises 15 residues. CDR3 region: CASSPKGPPVDTQYF. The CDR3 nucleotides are TGTGCCAGCAGTCCGAAGGGCCCTCCGGTGGATACGCAGTATTTT.

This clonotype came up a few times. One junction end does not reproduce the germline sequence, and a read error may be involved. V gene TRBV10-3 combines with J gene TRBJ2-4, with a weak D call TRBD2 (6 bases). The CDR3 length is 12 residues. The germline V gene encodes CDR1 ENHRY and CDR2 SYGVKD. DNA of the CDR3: TGTGCCATCACCTGCTCGGACGGGGGTTCGGACTTC. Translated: CAITCSDGGSDF.

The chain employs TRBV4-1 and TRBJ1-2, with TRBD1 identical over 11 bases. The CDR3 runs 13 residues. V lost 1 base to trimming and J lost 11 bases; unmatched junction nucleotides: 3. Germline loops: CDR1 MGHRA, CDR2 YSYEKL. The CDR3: CASSQAGTGGYTF. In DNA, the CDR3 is TGCGCCAGCAGCCAAGCCGGGACAGGGGGGTACACCTTC.

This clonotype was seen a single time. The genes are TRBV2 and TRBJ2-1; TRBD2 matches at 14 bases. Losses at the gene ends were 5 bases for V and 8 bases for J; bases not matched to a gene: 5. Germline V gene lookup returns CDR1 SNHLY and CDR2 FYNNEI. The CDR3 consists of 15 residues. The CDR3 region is CASSPGLAGEYEQFF. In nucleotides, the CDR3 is TGTGCCAGCAGTCCGGGACTAGCGGGAGAATATGAGCAGTTCTTC.

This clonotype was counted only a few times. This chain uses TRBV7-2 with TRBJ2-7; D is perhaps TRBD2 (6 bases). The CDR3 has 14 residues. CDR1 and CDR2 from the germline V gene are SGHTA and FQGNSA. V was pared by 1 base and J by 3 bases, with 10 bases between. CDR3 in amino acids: CASSLVGGDYEQYF. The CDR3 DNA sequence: TGTGCCAGCAGCTTAGTCGGGGGAGACTACGAGCAGTACTTC.

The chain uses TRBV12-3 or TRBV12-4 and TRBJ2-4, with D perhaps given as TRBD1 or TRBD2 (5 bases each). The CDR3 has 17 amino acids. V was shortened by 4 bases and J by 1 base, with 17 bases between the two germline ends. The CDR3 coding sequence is TGTGCCAGCAGTTCCTCGGGGCTCAGCAGGGCCAAAAACATTCAGTACTTC. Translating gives CASSSSGLSRAKNIQYF.